This T cell receptor (beta chain) was captured by sequencing in a study of blood T cell repertoires in COVID-19 (dated by TCRdb to the early 2020s). Background on the whole study: Collaborator samples came from the United States, Italy and Spain and covered acute and convalescent phases of COVID-19. The material from the prospective study consisted of cDNA or gDNA derived from T cells, B-cell-depleted T cells, or PBMCs. The dataset comprised deeply sampled blood TCRbeta repertoires from subjects exposed to, actively infected with, or recovered from COVID-19. A freely available public database, intended as a resource for researchers studying the immune response to SARS-CoV-2, is where the repertoires were released. The samples were drawn from two sources: the first 160 participants of the ongoing ImmuneRACE study, and fewer than 1,500 subjects contributed by 6 global collaborators. The sample metadata nearly always contained a de-identified subject ID, COVID-19 status, age in years and sex. Where HLA class I and class II types were available, the types were taken from metadata supplied by the sample provider, not from assay-based typing.

Inclusive of the bounding cysteine and phenylalanine, the CDR3 is 22 residues long. The DNA shown is the 66-base CDR3, in frame from base 1. V drops 3 bases and J drops 0 bases, leaving 30 bases in between. General findings and caveats noted by the study authors: The quantity of clinical and demographic metadata differed by source and by participant and was supplied without curation.

The immunoSEQ Assay, a bias-controlled multiplex PCR, was used to amplify TCRbeta CDR3 regions from genomic DNA. From the authors' description of their analysis: The number of nucleated cells in each sample was estimated by amplification of reference gene primers within the assay. To quantify the absolute abundance of each unique TCRbeta CDR3 rearrangement, sequence reads were collapsed and filtered. For each sample, productive Simpson clonality was calculated by taking the square root of Simpson's diversity index across productive rearrangements. TCRdb provides this immuneACCESS table in a form limited to in-frame rearrangements. Some clones are lacking; in checked studies, under half of them reflect an unresolved V gene, and why the rest are absent is not known. For V, J and clone size, that table is used; D and trimming come from the DNA. The sample contains 320,000 or so clones, about nine tenths of them found a single time. Approximately 4.7% of the sample is taken by the ten largest.

Participants in the prospective study were enrolled through a virtual design, were aged roughly 18 to 100 years, and lived in about two dozen United States geographic areas. Cohort assignment in the prospective study relied on participant-reported clinical history from a screening survey and a study questionnaire. For ImmuneRACE Cohort 3, a participant was defined as recovered based on two consecutive negative NP/OP PCR tests, clearance by a healthcare professional, or resolution of symptoms. Each participant in the prospective study had whole blood, serum and a nasopharyngeal or oropharyngeal swab collected by mobile phlebotomists. Additional blood draws and questionnaires over an approximately 2-month period could optionally be provided by prospective study participants. Prospective study blood samples were shipped either frozen or at room temperature before DNA extraction. For this clone: Its target antigen remains unknown. No much larger clonotype is one base removed from it; base qualities were not supplied.

The sequenced sample consisted of PBMCs or T cells enriched from blood (not recorded which). The receptor comes from a man aged 55 to 70 who had recovered from COVID-19. The V and J segments used are TRBV23-1 and TRBJ1-5, with the D gene not confidently named. TRBV23-1 is an open reading frame, and its role is uncertain. The CDR3 region: CASSHLNGDYGEEGYSNQPQHF. The base sequence is TGCGCCAGCAGTCATCTCAATGGCGATTATGGGGAAGAGGGTTATAGCAATCAGCCCCAGCATTTT.